The 22 T cell receptor beta chains in this list originate from one sample, sequenced in a study of T cell changes during pregnancy in multiple sclerosis (dated by TCRdb to the late 2010s). Library creation used the immunoSEQ multiplex PCR assay. In TCRdb, the immuneACCESS table is reduced to in-frame sequences with V and J assigned. These tables do not hold every clone; where another copy was compared, an unresolved V gene accounts for under half, and the others remain unexplained. The table for this sample lists about 57,000 clones; 91% of them were counted only once. Of the sample, roughly 3.6% is held by the ten largest clones. Sequenced here: peripheral blood, sampled after pregnancy. These receptors came from a female donor in good health, enrolled as a control in a pregnancy study.

This chain connects TRBV19 to TRBJ2-1; TRBD1 matches at 10 bases. After removal of 7 bases from V and 1 base from J, the junction contained 4 bases not matched to a gene. Germline assignment: CDR1 LNHDA and CDR2 SQIVND (reference sequence). The CDR3 is 15 amino acids. This chain's CDR3 is CASTGTGDSYNEQFF. The DNA for the CDR3 is TGTGCCAGTACCGGGACAGGGGATTCCTACAATGAGCAGTTCTTC. The whole variable domain, filled in from reference TRBV19 and TRBJ2-1, reads DGGITQSPKYLFRKEGQNVTLSCEQNLNHDAMYWYRQDPGQGLRLIYYSQIVNDFQKGDIAEGYSVSREKKESFPLTVTSAQKNPTAFYLCASTGTGDSYNEQFFGPGTRLTVL.

The chain combines TRBV19 with TRBJ1-2; D possibly corresponds to TRBD1 (6 bases). CDR3 size: 12 residues. The V gene lost 4 bases and the J gene lost 6 bases, with 9 bases spanning the gap. CDR1 and CDR2 (germline): LNHDA, SQIVND (reference sequence). The CDR3 DNA reads TGTGCCAGTAGTAAGAGGACAGATGGCTACACCTTC. It specifies CASSKRTDGYTF.

The chain uses TRBV10-1 and TRBJ2-2, with 8 nucleotides matching TRBD2. Germline lookup yields CDR1 WNHNN and CDR2 SYGVQD (reference sequence). Trimming at V came to 4 bases and at J to 0 bases, leaving 7 bases not matched to a gene. The CDR3 has 17 residues. CDR3 DNA sequence: TGCGCCAGCAGTGGGGGCGGGGGACTAGCGAACACCGGGGAGCTGTTTTTT. This encodes CASSGGGGLANTGELFF.

The gene calls are TRBV5-1 and TRBJ2-7; TRBD1 is a possible D gene (5 bases). The V and J ends lost 4 bases and 2 bases respectively, with 16 bases between them. CDR1 and CDR2 (germline): SGHRS, YFSETQ. The CDR3 has 15 amino acids. The DNA for the CDR3 is TGCGCCAGCAGCGGTCAGACAGTGATCCCCTACGAGCAGTACTTC. Its protein is CASSGQTVIPYEQYF.

The rearrangement links TRBV5-4 to TRBJ2-7; 14 nucleotides match TRBD2. There are 13 residues in the CDR3. V was pared by 7 bases and J by 3 bases, with 0 bases of the junction left unmatched. The germline V gene has CDR1 SGHNT and CDR2 YYREEE (reference sequence). CDR3 coding DNA: TGTGCCAGCGGACTAGCGGGAGGCTACGAGCAGTACTTC. It encodes CASGLAGGYEQYF.

The chain is built from TRBV5-4 and TRBJ2-1; possibly TRBD2 for D (6 bases). From germline, CDR1 is SGHNT and CDR2 YYREEE (reference sequence). The CDR3 runs to 12 residues. Trimming left V 5 bases short and J 4 bases short, with 7 bases between. The chain's CDR3 is CASREGYNEQFF. As DNA, the CDR3 is TGTGCCAGCAGGGAGGGGTACAATGAGCAGTTCTTC.

The chain employs TRBV30 and TRBJ1-4; possibly TRBD1 for D (6 bases). The germline V and J ends were trimmed by 2 bases and 5 bases, with 15 bases remaining between them. Germline V gene lookup returns CDR1 GTSNPN and CDR2 SVGIG (reference sequence). This CDR3 region has 15 residues. This CDR3 reads CAWSPRGGLNEKLFF. CDR3 DNA sequence: TGTGCCTGGAGTCCGCGAGGGGGTTTAAATGAAAAACTGTTTTTT. Looking up the rest from reference TRBV30 and TRBJ1-4 gives the full variable domain: SQTIHQWPATLVQPVGSPLSLECTVEGTSNPNLYWYRQAAGRGLQLLFYSVGIGQISSEVPQNLSASRPQDRQFILSSKKLLLSDSGFYLCAWSPRGGLNEKLFFGSGTQLSVL.

The V call is TRBV28, the J call TRBJ1-5; 10 nucleotides line up with TRBD1. Germline V gene data show CDR1 as MDHEN and CDR2 as SYDVKM. The CDR3 consists of 16 residues. V shed 3 bases and J 0 bases; nucleotides not matched to a gene: 2. The CDR3 DNA reads as TGTGCCAGCAGTTTGGGGACAGGGGCTAGCAATCAGCCCCAGCATTTT. Translation gives CASSLGTGASNQPQHF.

The genes are TRBV2 and TRBJ2-5, with no clear D. In germline, CDR1 is SNHLY, CDR2 FYNNEI. Trimming pared 2 bases from V and 5 bases from J, leaving 3 bases between. This CDR3 contains 11 residues. The CDR3 DNA follows: TGTGCCAGCAGTGAACAGGAGACCCAGTACTTC. Translated: CASSEQETQYF.

V and J are TRBV27 and TRBJ1-1; D is uncertain. The CDR3 runs to 16 residues. V dropped 0 bases and J dropped 0 bases, with 11 bases sitting between them. Germline CDR1 reads MNHEY; CDR2 reads SMNVEV (reference sequence). The CDR3 DNA sequence: TGTGCCAGCAGTTTATCGAGGCAGCGCCTGAACACTGAAGCTTTCTTT. Amino acids: CASSLSRQRLNTEAFF.

The J gene is TRBJ1-5, the V gene TRBV18, with 7 bases lining up with TRBD1. The CDR3 runs 14 residues. Germline values: CDR1 KGHSH, CDR2 LQKENI. Losses at the gene ends were 5 bases for V and 7 bases for J; bases not matched to a gene: 8. This CDR3 is CASSTTGQGQPQHF. CDR3 sequence (DNA): TGTGCCAGCTCAACGACAGGGCAGGGACAGCCCCAGCATTTT.

This clone is a singleton in its sample. The J gene is TRBJ2-2, the V gene TRBV11-3; D possibly corresponds to TRBD2 (6 bases). Germline CDR1 SGHNT, CDR2 YENEEA. Trimming took 2 bases from V and 0 from J, leaving 16 bases between them. CDR3 length equals 18 residues. This chain's CDR3 is CASSLLKLAGPNTGELFF. CDR3 nucleotide sequence: TGTGCCAGCAGCTTACTAAAACTAGCTGGACCGAACACCGGGGAGCTGTTTTTT.

There are a few counts of this clone. CDR3 DNA: TGTGCCAGCAGCTCTTCGGGATTCCTCCTTTACGAGCAGTACTTC. This codes for CASSSSGFLLYEQYF. V usage is TRBV7-8 and J usage is TRBJ2-7, with D tentatively TRBD2 (5 bases). The V gene lost 4 bases and the J gene lost 4 bases, with 17 bases spanning the gap. From germline, CDR1 is SGHVS and CDR2 FQNEAQ. There are 15 residues in the CDR3.

The chain joins TRBV10-1 to TRBJ1-5; 7 positions agree with TRBD1. The CDR3 runs 13 residues. CDR1 and CDR2 from the germline V gene are WNHNN and SYGVQD (reference sequence). Trimming removed 6 bases from V and 12 bases from J; junction bases left unmatched: 11. The CDR3 spells CASSLGRGVGQHF. The CDR3 DNA is TGCGCCAGCAGCCTCGGCAGGGGGGTGGGCCAGCATTTT.

In its sample, this clone was seen a few times. The CDR3 coding sequence is TGTGCCACGGGACAGCAAGAGAGGGCCCTCCACTTT. Translation gives CATGQQERALHF. This chain links TRBV6-1 with TRBJ1-6, with 7 bases that match TRBD1. V gave up 10 bases and J gave up 14 bases; unmatched junction bases: 11. Germline assignment: CDR1 MNHNS and CDR2 SASEGT. The CDR3 totals 12 residues.

V gene TRBV10-1 combines with J gene TRBJ2-3; 8 bases are shared with TRBD2. The CDR3 totals 16 residues. With V trimmed by 8 bases and J by 7 bases, 17 bases remained unmatched. The germline gives CDR1 WNHNN, CDR2 SYGVQD (reference sequence). In nucleotides, the CDR3 is TGCGCCAGCTCATTGGCGTCCCAGCGGGGGACTAATACGCAGTATTTT. Translated, it gives CASSLASQRGTNTQYF.

This clone was observed once. The gene calls are TRBV19 and TRBJ2-7, with D possibly TRBD1 on 5 matching bases. Germline V gene lookup returns CDR1 LNHDA and CDR2 SQIVND (reference sequence). There are 12 residues in the CDR3. V dropped 10 bases and J dropped 6 bases, with 16 bases sitting between them. CDR3 residues: CATSEGVSEQYF. The CDR3 coding sequence is TGTGCCACTTCGGAAGGGGTGAGCGAGCAGTACTTC.

V gene TRBV19 combines with J gene TRBJ2-7; 8 nucleotides line up with TRBD1. V gave up 5 bases and J gave up 6 bases; unmatched junction bases: 6. Looked up from germline, CDR1 is LNHDA and CDR2 is SQIVND (reference sequence). CDR3 length: 13 residues. The DNA for the CDR3 is TGTGCCAGTAGTCTAACAGGGGGAGGCGAGCAGTACTTC. Amino acid sequence: CASSLTGGGEQYF.

The rearrangement joins TRBV7-2 to TRBJ2-3; no clear D. CDR3 length equals 14 residues. Germline V gene lookup returns CDR1 SGHTA and CDR2 FQGNSA. Deletions cut 5 bases from V and 6 bases from J, with 15 bases between. CDR3 DNA sequence: TGTGCCAGCAGCCTACTCAACGGGTGGGATACGCAGTATTTT. Protein sequence: CASSLLNGWDTQYF.

This chain uses TRBV7-2 with TRBJ2-1; 8 nucleotides align to TRBD2. Germline CDR1 and CDR2: SGHTA and FQGNSA. V shed 1 base, J shed 8 bases, and the junction held 4 bases outside the gene matches. The CDR3 length is 14 residues. Here the CDR3 DNA reads TGTGCCAGCAGCTTAGAGGGACTAGGGGATGAGCAGTTCTTC. Translated, it gives CASSLEGLGDEQFF.

The chain couples TRBV28 to TRBJ2-2; 11 bases map to TRBD1. With V trimmed by 3 bases and J by 3 bases, 12 bases remained unmatched. From germline, CDR1 is MDHEN and CDR2 SYDVKM. The CDR3 sequence is 19 residues long. The CDR3: CASSLSGPGTGGYTGELFF. In DNA form, the CDR3 reads TGTGCCAGCAGTTTGTCCGGGCCAGGGACAGGGGGATACACCGGGGAGCTGTTTTTT.

The chain uses TRBV29-1 and TRBJ1-2; 7 bases agree with TRBD1. V shed 1 base and J 5 bases; nucleotides not matched to a gene: 13. This CDR3 is built from 16 residues. Germline V gene data show CDR1 as SQVTM and CDR2 as ANQGSEA. The CDR3 sequence: CSVEGLMVQGRYGYTF. The CDR3 bases are TGCAGCGTTGAAGGATTGATGGTACAGGGGAGGTATGGCTACACCTTC.